These 28 T cell receptor beta chains came from one sample sequenced in a study of identifying expanded T cells in peripheral blood (dated by TCRdb to the late 2010s). The library was produced with the immunoSEQ multiplex PCR assay. Imported from immuneACCESS, the table was reduced by TCRdb to in-frame sequences with V and J called. These copies leave out some clones; in studies compared against another copy, an unresolved V gene accounts for under half, and the cause of the remainder is not known. Counted in this sample were some 90,000 clones; more than 75% of them appeared once. The ten biggest clones cover around 20% of the sample. Input material: blood. These receptors originate from a person between 18 and 69 years old in good health.

The CDR3 protein is CASSLDLDEQYF. The CDR3, as DNA: TGTGCCAGCAGTTTAGATTTAGACGAGCAGTACTTC. V and J are TRBV28 and TRBJ2-7; unclear D gene. The V end lost 2 bases, the J end lost 5 bases, and 7 bases lay between the germline ends. This CDR3 has 12 amino acids. Per the germline V gene, CDR1 is MDHEN and CDR2 is SYDVKM.

The chain links TRBV13 to TRBJ1-4, with 8 bases lining up with TRBD1. V lost 4 bases, J lost 2 bases, and 0 bases stayed unmatched. CDR1 PRHDT and CDR2 FYEKMQ come from the germline V gene (reference sequence). The length of the CDR3 is 14 residues. The CDR3 DNA is TGTGCCAGCAGCTACAGGGGGACTAATGAAAAACTGTTTTTT. It codes for CASSYRGTNEKLFF. Based on the CDR3 plus reference TRBV13 and TRBJ1-4, the full variable domain is AAGVIQSPRHLIKEKRETATLKCYPIPRHDTVYWYQQGPGQDPQFLISFYEKMQSDKGSIPDRFSAQQFSDYHSELNMSSLELGDSALYFCASSYRGTNEKLFFGSGTQLSVL.

The chain links TRBV13 to TRBJ2-7; no definite D call. Germline V gene sequence: CDR1 PRHDT, CDR2 FYEKMQ (reference sequence). With 5 bases removed from V and 2 bases from J, the gap between germline ends came to 10 bases. The CDR3 sequence is 13 residues long. CDR3 residues: CASSAGPTYEQYF. For the CDR3, the DNA is TGTGCCAGCAGCGCCGGGCCAACCTACGAGCAGTACTTC.

V and J are TRBV6-4 and TRBJ1-5; D is perhaps TRBD1 (5 bases). V lost 8 bases to trimming and J lost 1 base, with 15 bases between them. There are 15 residues in the CDR3. The germline V gene has CDR1 MRHNA and CDR2 SNTAGT. The CDR3 is CASPRGARSNQPQHF. Here the CDR3 DNA reads TGTGCCAGCCCCAGAGGGGCCAGAAGCAATCAGCCCCAGCATTTT.

The chain carries TRBV5-6 and TRBJ1-6, with D possibly TRBD1 on 5 matching bases. Looked up from germline, CDR1 is SGHDT and CDR2 is YYEEEE. The ends were cut back, 1 base at V and 10 bases at J, with 18 bases in the middle. The CDR3 runs to 16 residues. CDR3 DNA: TGTGCCAGCAGCTTGAGGGTTGGCAGGGAAATATCACCCCTCCACTTT. This codes for CASSLRVGREISPLHF.

V usage is TRBV15 and J usage is TRBJ2-2; D may be TRBD1 (5 bases). Trimming took off 0 bases at V and 5 bases at J, with 13 bases between the two ends. The CDR3 loop spans 16 amino acids. Germline CDR1 reads LNHNV; CDR2 reads YYDKDF (reference sequence). The CDR3 sequence is CATSRDPTGDTGELFF. CDR3 in DNA: TGTGCCACCAGCAGAGATCCCACAGGTGATACCGGGGAGCTGTTTTTT. The full variable domain, rest sourced from reference TRBV15 and TRBJ2-2, is DAMVIQNPRYQVTQFGKPVTLSCSQTLNHNVMYWYQQKSSQAPKLLFHYYDKDFNNEADTPDNFQSRRPNTSFCFLDIRSPGLGDTAMYLCATSRDPTGDTGELFFGEGSRLTVL.

By share, this clone counts as medium-sized. The V gene is TRBV2, the J gene TRBJ2-3; 11 nucleotides match TRBD2. Germline V gives CDR1 SNHLY, CDR2 FYNNEI. This CDR3 is built from 15 residues. V was pared by 7 bases and J by 2 bases, with 5 bases of the junction left unmatched. The CDR3 spells CASTGTSGYTDTQYF. CDR3 DNA: TGTGCCAGCACTGGGACTAGCGGATACACAGATACGCAGTATTTT.

The CDR3 DNA reads TGTGCCAGCAGCGGCCCCGGGACAGATAAGTTCTTC. Protein: CASSGPGTDKFF. J is TRBJ2-1 and V is TRBV2; TRBD1 matches at 7 bases. The ends lost 6 bases at V and 14 bases at J; junction bases unmatched: 10. CDR3 length: 12 residues. Per the germline V gene, CDR1 is SNHLY and CDR2 is FYNNEI.

The chain recombines TRBV30 with TRBJ1-1; the D is unclear. Germline values: CDR1 GTSNPN, CDR2 SVGIG (reference sequence). The CDR3 runs 15 residues. V dropped 3 bases and J dropped 3 bases, with 17 bases sitting between them. The chain's CDR3 is CAWRKSLDLYTEAFF. Here the CDR3 DNA reads TGTGCCTGGAGGAAGAGCCTGGACCTTTACACTGAAGCTTTCTTT.

This clone was counted a few times. The gene calls are TRBV5-1 and TRBJ2-3; D possibly corresponds to TRBD1 (5 bases). The CDR3 consists of 15 residues. V was shortened by 2 bases and J by 6 bases, with 16 bases between the two germline ends. Germline V gene sequence: CDR1 SGHRS, CDR2 YFSETQ. DNA for the CDR3: TGCGCCAGCAGCTTAGGGCAACCGACAGCGGATACGCAGTATTTT. Translation gives CASSLGQPTADTQYF. Together with reference TRBV5-1 and TRBJ2-3, the CDR3 gives the full variable domain: KAGVTQTPRYLIKTRGQQVTLSCSPISGHRSVSWYQQTPGQGLQFLFEYFSETQRNKGNFPGRFSGRQFSNSRSEMNVSTLELGDSALYLCASSLGQPTADTQYFGPGTRLTVL.

The V gene is TRBV4-1, the J gene TRBJ1-1, with D unclear. CDR3 length: 15 amino acids. V lost 0 bases and J lost 5, with 13 bases in between. Germline V lookup: CDR1 MGHRA, CDR2 YSYEKL. The CDR3 region has the DNA TGCGCCAGCAGCCAAGATCGGCGGGCGGGTACTGAAGCTTTCTTT. This gives the protein CASSQDRRAGTEAFF.

The V and J genes are TRBV27 and TRBJ2-7; tentative D call: TRBD1 (5 bases). V dropped 3 bases and J dropped 5 bases, with 11 bases sitting between them. In germline, CDR1 is MNHEY, CDR2 SMNVEV (reference sequence). The CDR3 totals 13 residues. CDR3 DNA sequence: TGTGCCAGCAGTTTTAAGGGGATCCACGAGCAGTACTTC. Translated: CASSFKGIHEQYF.

J is TRBJ2-1 and V is TRBV7-9; perhaps D is TRBD1 or TRBD2 (5 bases each). V was trimmed by 5 bases and J by 6 bases, leaving 17 bases between them. Per the germline V gene, CDR1 is SEHNR and CDR2 is FQNEAQ (reference sequence). This CDR3 region has 15 residues. The CDR3: CASSEARDPANEQFF. The CDR3 nucleotides are TGTGCCAGCAGCGAAGCGAGGGACCCAGCCAATGAGCAGTTCTTC.

This rearrangement joins TRBV5-1 to TRBJ1-4; perhaps TRBD1 as D (6 bases). CDR3 length equals 18 residues. V was cut by 2 bases and J by 0 bases, with 17 bases left in between. Looked up from germline, CDR1 is SGHRS and CDR2 is YFSETQ. The CDR3 DNA follows: TGCGCCAGCAGCTTAATTGGACAGTGGGGTGCAACTAATGAAAAACTGTTTTTT. It translates to CASSLIGQWGATNEKLFF.

CDR3 sequence: CASSQGTGPTYEQYF. The CDR3 nucleotides read TGCGCCAGCAGCCAAGGGACAGGGCCTACCTACGAGCAGTACTTC. V usage is TRBV4-3 and J usage is TRBJ2-7; TRBD1 matches 8 bases. The CDR3 sequence is 15 residues long. The ends lost 1 base at V and 2 bases at J; junction bases unmatched: 4. Germline V CDR1 and CDR2: LGHNA, YSLEER.

The CDR3 DNA reads TGTGCCAGCAGCTTAATAGACAGGGAAACTGGGGCCAACGTCCTGACTTTC. This gives the protein CASSLIDRETGANVLTF. The chain is built from TRBV7-9 and TRBJ2-6; TRBD1 matches 7 bases. Germline CDR1 and CDR2: SEHNR and FQNEAQ (reference sequence). The CDR3 covers 17 residues. V gave up 2 bases and J gave up 2 bases; unmatched junction bases: 6.

This clone was seen a handful of times. The chain uses TRBV29-1 and TRBJ2-3, with a tentative D call TRBD2 (6 bases). This CDR3 is 15 amino acids long. Germline CDR1 and CDR2: SQVTM and ANQGSEA. V was pared by 6 bases and J by 1 base, with 17 bases between. Here the CDR3 reads CSVVSRGMGTDTQYF. DNA for the CDR3: TGCAGCGTCGTGTCGCGGGGTATGGGCACAGATACGCAGTATTTT.

As concerns this clone: The junction differs from germline at one of its ends, possibly a read error. This chain joins TRBV5-1 and TRBJ1-4; D not certain. The CDR3 has 15 residues. Germline V CDR1 and CDR2: SGHRS, YFSETQ. The CDR3 here is CASRPLDATNEKLFF. Here the CDR3 DNA reads TGTGCCAGCAGACCATTAGACGCAACTAATGAAAAACTGTTTTTT. The full variable domain, its missing parts supplied by reference TRBV5-1 and TRBJ1-4, is KAGVTQTPRYLIKTRGQQVTLSCSPISGHRSVSWYQQTPGQGLQFLFEYFSETQRNKGNFPGRFSGRQFSNSRSEMNVSTLELGDSALYLCASRPLDATNEKLFFGSGTQLSVL.

This rearrangement joins TRBV6-5 to TRBJ2-5, with D unresolved. V was clipped by 8 bases and J by 1 base, with 14 bases between them. From germline, CDR1 is MNHEY and CDR2 SVGAGI. This CDR3 contains 14 residues. The CDR3 region is CASANSRSQETQYF. CDR3 in DNA: TGTGCCAGCGCAAATTCCAGGAGCCAAGAGACCCAGTACTTC.

This sequence joins TRBV29-1 and TRBJ1-2; D gene ambiguous. The CDR3 runs to 13 residues. Trimming took 6 bases from V and 2 from J, leaving 13 bases between them. The germline gives CDR1 SQVTM, CDR2 ANQGSEA. CDR3 protein: CSVMDGGNYGYTF. The CDR3, as DNA: TGCAGCGTAATGGACGGTGGCAACTATGGCTACACCTTC.

The chain recombines TRBV7-9 with TRBJ1-5; TRBD1 matches at 11 bases. The CDR3 runs 18 residues. Germline V gene sequence: CDR1 SEHNR, CDR2 FQNEAQ (reference sequence). Trimming at V came to 1 base and at J to 6 bases, leaving 11 bases not matched to a gene. CDR3 residues: CASSLGGTGGFLSQPQHF. The CDR3 nucleotides read TGTGCCAGCAGCTTAGGCGGGACAGGGGGGTTCTTGAGTCAGCCCCAGCATTTT.

The rearrangement links TRBV6-1 to TRBJ1-5; possibly TRBD1 for D (6 bases). Germline V CDR1 and CDR2: MNHNS, SASEGT. V was trimmed by 4 bases and J by 5 bases, leaving 21 bases between them. This CDR3 is built from 17 residues. CDR3 sequence reads: CASSGQGRGLKDQPQHF. In nucleotides, the CDR3 is TGTGCCAGCAGTGGCCAGGGCAGGGGCTTGAAGGATCAGCCCCAGCATTTT.

This clone was seen more than once but under ten times. The V call is TRBV11-2, the J call TRBJ1-5; D gene uncertain. The CDR3 consists of 13 residues. V lost 5 bases and J 4 bases, leaving 9 bases between the germline ends. The germline V gene encodes CDR1 SGHAT and CDR2 FQNNGV. The CDR3 DNA reads TGTGCCAGCAGCCCGAGGGAGAATCAGCCCCAGCATTTT. Its protein product is CASSPRENQPQHF.

The gene calls are TRBV7-2 and TRBJ1-2; D gene unclear. Germline V gives CDR1 SGHTA, CDR2 FQGNSA. V lost 4 bases to trimming and J lost 7 bases, with 19 bases between them. CDR3 length equals 15 residues. CDR3 coding DNA: TGTGCCAGCAGCTCGACGTGGGGTGGCGGGTTTGGCTACACCTTC. It is translated as CASSSTWGGGFGYTF.

V gene TRBV30 combines with J gene TRBJ1-1; D is ambiguous. Germline V gene data show CDR1 as GTSNPN and CDR2 as SVGIG (reference sequence). The V and J ends lost 2 bases and 1 base respectively, with 8 bases between them. CDR3 size: 13 residues. The CDR3 loop is CAWSLVGNTEAFF. CDR3 nucleotide sequence: TGTGCCTGGAGTCTCGTGGGGAACACTGAAGCTTTCTTT.

This clone was seen once. This chain links TRBV27 with TRBJ2-4; possibly TRBD2 for D (6 bases). V dropped 5 bases and J dropped 0 bases, with 14 bases sitting between them. Germline lookup yields CDR1 MNHEY and CDR2 SMNVEV (reference sequence). The CDR3 has 16 residues. The CDR3 DNA reads as TGTGCCAGCAGTGGGGGACTTATTCGAGCCAAAAACATTCAGTACTTC. This sequence encodes CASSGGLIRAKNIQYF.

The rearrangement uses TRBV5-6 and TRBJ2-7; possible D gene TRBD1, 6 bases. The germline CDR1 and CDR2 sequences are SGHDT and YYEEEE. This CDR3 is built from 17 residues. V shed 4 bases and J shed 4 bases, with 24 bases lying between them. The CDR3 nucleotides read TGTGCCAGCAGCCTCCGACAGGTTGGTAGGATTTTGTACGAGCAGTACTTC. Its translation: CASSLRQVGRILYEQYF.

The chain links TRBV18 to TRBJ2-5; D is ambiguous. V lost 3 bases to trimming and J lost 5 bases, with 7 bases between them. CDR3 length equals 12 residues. Germline V CDR1 and CDR2: KGHSH, LQKENI. The CDR3 region is CASSPHRETQYF. Here the CDR3 DNA reads TGTGCCAGCTCACCGCATAGGGAGACCCAGTACTTC.